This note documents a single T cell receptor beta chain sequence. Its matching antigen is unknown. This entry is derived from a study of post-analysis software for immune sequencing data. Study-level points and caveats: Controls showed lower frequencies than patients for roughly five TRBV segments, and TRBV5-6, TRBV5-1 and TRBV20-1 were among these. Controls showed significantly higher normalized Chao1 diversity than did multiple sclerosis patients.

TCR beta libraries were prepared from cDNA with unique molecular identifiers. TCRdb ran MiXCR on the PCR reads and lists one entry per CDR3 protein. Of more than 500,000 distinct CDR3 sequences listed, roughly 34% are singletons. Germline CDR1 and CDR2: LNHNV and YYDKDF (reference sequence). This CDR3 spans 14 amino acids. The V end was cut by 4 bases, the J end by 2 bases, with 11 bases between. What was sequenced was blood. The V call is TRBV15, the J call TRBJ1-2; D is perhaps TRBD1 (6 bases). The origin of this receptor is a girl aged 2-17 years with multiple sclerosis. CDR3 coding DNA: TGTGCCACCAGCACGGGGGGCGCCAACTATGGCTACACCTTC. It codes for CATSTGGANYGYTF.